This TCR beta chain emerged from a study of shared clonotypes between healthy human individuals. Execution of the assay was at deep level. Assay used: immunoSEQ multiplex PCR; TCRdb lists only in-frame clones, some missing. The table shows about 2.4 million clones, with 93% occurring only once. The CDR3 is 15 amino acids. Germline assignment: CDR1 MNHEY and CDR2 SMNVEV (reference sequence). V lost 7 bases and J lost 0, with 13 bases in between. The V and J genes are TRBV27 and TRBJ2-1, with D possibly TRBD1 on 5 matching bases. This TCR was recovered from a man younger than 35 in good health. Some clones in this sample may be carry-over from other donors' samples. Specimen: naive CD4+ T cells from PBMCs. Subset given: CD45RA+ positively selected. CDR3 sequence (DNA): TGTGCCAGCAAACTATGGGGCAACTCCTACAATGAGCAGTTCTTC. Protein product: CASKLWGNSYNEQFF.